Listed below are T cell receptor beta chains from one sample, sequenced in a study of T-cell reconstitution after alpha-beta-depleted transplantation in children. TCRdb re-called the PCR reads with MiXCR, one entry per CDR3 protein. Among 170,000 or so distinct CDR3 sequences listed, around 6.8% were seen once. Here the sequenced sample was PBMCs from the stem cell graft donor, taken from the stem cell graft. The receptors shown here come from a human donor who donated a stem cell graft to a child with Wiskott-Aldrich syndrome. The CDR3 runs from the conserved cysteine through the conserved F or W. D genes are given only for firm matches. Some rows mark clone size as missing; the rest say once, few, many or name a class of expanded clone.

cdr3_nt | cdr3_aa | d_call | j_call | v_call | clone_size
TGCGCCAGCAGCTTGGTGGGGACAGGGAGCTACGAGCAGTACTTC | CASSLVGTGSYEQYF | TRBD1 | TRBJ2-7 | TRBV5-1 | many
TGCGCCAGCAGTCGTGACAGCCGCACTGAAGCTTTCTTT | CASSRDSRTEAFF | - | TRBJ1-1 | TRBV5-1 | -
TGCAGTGCTACCGACGGGCATAATGAAAAACTGTTTTTT | CSATDGHNEKLFF | - | TRBJ1-4 | TRBV20-1 | many
TGTGCCAGCAGTGAAAGTAGTGAGCAGTTCTTC | CASSESSEQFF | - | TRBJ2-1 | TRBV2 | many
TGTGCCAGCAGGGGACTAGCGGAACAAGAGACCCAGTACTTC | CASRGLAEQETQYF | TRBD2 | TRBJ2-5 | TRBV3-1 | -
TGTGCCATCAGTGAGTCGACGGTCGGGAGGGTTGGCACAGATACGCAGTATTTT | CAISESTVGRVGTDTQYF | TRBD2 | TRBJ2-3 | TRBV10-3 | many
TGTGCCAGCAGTCTCCGGCGAACCGGGACAGCCTATGGCTACACCTTC | CASSLRRTGTAYGYTF | TRBD1 | TRBJ1-2 | TRBV7-8 | many
TGTGCCAGCAGTTTCGGCAGGGCCCCACTTAACTATGGCTACACCTTC | CASSFGRAPLNYGYTF | - | TRBJ1-2 | TRBV12-3/TRBV12-4 | many
TGTGCCAGCAGCTTACGGGGTAAACTAGCCGCTGAGCAGTTCTTC | CASSLRGKLAAEQFF | - | TRBJ2-1 | TRBV11-3 | many
TGCAGTGCTAGCGTCGAGCACGATGAGCAGTTCTTC | CSASVEHDEQFF | - | TRBJ2-1 | TRBV20-1 | many
TGTGCCAGCCGCCCCCGCGAAGCCCGGGACAGCTACTACGAGCAGTACTTC | CASRPREARDSYYEQYF | TRBD1 | TRBJ2-7 | TRBV7-9 | -
TGCAGCGTTGACCCAGCGGGAGGGGAGACCCAGTACTTC | CSVDPAGGETQYF | TRBD2 | TRBJ2-5 | TRBV29-1 | many
TGTGCCAGCAGCTTCCCCCTAATTAAGCTAGGGGACTCTGGGGCCAACGTCCTGACTTTC | CASSFPLIKLGDSGANVLTF | - | TRBJ2-6 | TRBV11-2 | many
TGTGCCAGCGGTGACCCGACCCTAAGCACAGATACGCAGTATTTT | CASGDPTLSTDTQYF | - | TRBJ2-3 | TRBV12-3/TRBV12-4 | many
TGCGCCAGCAGCTTGGACAGGCCTAATGAAAAACTGTTTTTT | CASSLDRPNEKLFF | - | TRBJ1-4 | TRBV5-1 | many
TGTGCCAGCAGGCGGGGACAGAATCGTGAAGATACGCAGTATTTT | CASRRGQNREDTQYF | - | TRBJ2-3 | TRBV7-9 | many
TGTGCCAGCAGTCTACAGGGTATTGAGCAGTTCTTC | CASSLQGIEQFF | - | TRBJ2-1 | TRBV5-1 | many
TGTGCCAGCAGTAATGAGGGACAGCGTAATTCACCCCTCCACTTT | CASSNEGQRNSPLHF | TRBD1 | TRBJ1-6 | TRBV12-3/TRBV12-4 | many
TGTGCCATCAGTGAGTCAAACGGAAGAGAGACCCAGTACTTC | CAISESNGRETQYF | - | TRBJ2-5 | TRBV10-3 | many
TGTGCCAGTAGTCCGGACAGGTGGACTAATGAAAAACTGTTTTTT | CASSPDRWTNEKLFF | TRBD1 | TRBJ1-4 | TRBV19 | -
TGTGCCACGAGAGGCAGGGACCATTCCTACGAGCAGTACTTC | CATRGRDHSYEQYF | - | TRBJ2-7 | TRBV12-3/TRBV12-4 | many
TGTGCCACCAGCAGTTACGGGGGACCAACGGGACTAGCGGGAGGGCCGGCGGCAACCAATGAGCAGTTCTTC | CATSSYGGPTGLAGGPAATNEQFF | TRBD2 | TRBJ2-1 | TRBV15 | many
TGCAGTGCTAGACCAAGACAGGGAGCCTCCTACAATGAGCAGTTCTTC | CSARPRQGASYNEQFF | TRBD1 | TRBJ2-1 | TRBV20-1 | many
TGTGCCAGCAGTGAACGACCCTCTGGGGCGTCTCTCAATGAGCAGTTCTTC | CASSERPSGASLNEQFF | - | TRBJ2-1 | TRBV6-1 | many
TGTGCCAGCTCGGACTCGGCTAATGAAAAACTGTTTTTT | CASSDSANEKLFF | - | TRBJ1-4 | TRBV12-3/TRBV12-4 | -
TGTGCCAGCAGTTTAGGACAGGGGGACAGGGATGAGCAGTTCTTC | CASSLGQGDRDEQFF | TRBD1 | TRBJ2-1 | TRBV12-3/TRBV12-4 | many
TGTGCCAGCAGCCAAGGATCGTGGGACAGGGTTAACGAGCAGTACTTC | CASSQGSWDRVNEQYF | TRBD1 | TRBJ2-7 | TRBV3-1 | many
TGCAGTGCTATCTCAACACGACAGATCCAAGAGACCCAGTACTTC | CSAISTRQIQETQYF | - | TRBJ2-5 | TRBV20-1 | many
TGCGCCAGCAGCGGGGACGGGGGGATTGACACTGAAGCTTTCTTT | CASSGDGGIDTEAFF | - | TRBJ1-1 | TRBV5-1 | few
TGTGCCAGCAGCTTCCTACTAGCGGAAGCCCAAGAGACCCAGTACTTC | CASSFLLAEAQETQYF | TRBD2 | TRBJ2-5 | TRBV5-4 | -
TGTGCCAGCAGCTTGGCATATAGAACGACACCCCTCCACTTT | CASSLAYRTTPLHF | - | TRBJ1-6 | TRBV5-5 | many
TGTGCCAGCAGTACTCGACAGGGCTCCGAGCAGTACTTC | CASSTRQGSEQYF | TRBD1 | TRBJ2-7 | TRBV12-3/TRBV12-4 | many
TGCGCCAGCAGCTTGAGGGACAGCAAAGAGACCCAGTACTTC | CASSLRDSKETQYF | TRBD1 | TRBJ2-5 | TRBV5-1 | many
TGTGCCAGCAGCCGCTCCATCTCGTCAAGGGGCGCTGCCGGGGAGCTGTTTTTT | CASSRSISSRGAAGELFF | - | TRBJ2-2 | TRBV11-1 | few
TGTGCCAGCAGTGATCAGGCTTCCTACGAGCAGTACTTC | CASSDQASYEQYF | - | TRBJ2-7 | TRBV2 | few
TGTGCCAGCAGCTTAGTCTCGGTGGGTAGCGGCAATGAGCAGTTCTTC | CASSLVSVGSGNEQFF | - | TRBJ2-1 | TRBV7-2 | many
TGCAGCGTTGGGGGGCAGGGACTACACTATGGCTACACCTTC | CSVGGQGLHYGYTF | - | TRBJ1-2 | TRBV29-1 | many
TGTGCCAGCAGTCTCGAGGCGCGGAGCTCCTACGAGCAGTACTTC | CASSLEARSSYEQYF | - | TRBJ2-7 | TRBV2 | -
TGCAGTGCTAGAGGCCTATGGACAGGGGGCGAGAACTATGGCTACACCTTC | CSARGLWTGGENYGYTF | TRBD1 | TRBJ1-2 | TRBV20-1 | many